These 24 T cell receptor beta chains came from one sample sequenced in a study of cytomegalovirus exposure and HLA in healthy donors. PCR primers comprised 60 Vbeta and 13 Jbeta primers. TCRdb's copy holds only in-frame clones and misses some; the assay was immunoSEQ multiplex PCR. This sample has about 250,000 clones, with about 85% found just once. The specimen was PBMCs. These receptor sequences come from a girl between 2 and 10 years old in good health and CMV-seronegative.

The V gene is TRBV4-1, the J gene TRBJ2-2, with a tentative D call TRBD2 (5 bases). The germline V and J ends were trimmed by 1 base and 5 bases, with 11 bases remaining between them. From germline, CDR1 is MGHRA and CDR2 YSYEKL. The CDR3 contains 15 residues. CDR3 sequence reads: CASSQVRDFTGELFF. DNA of the CDR3: TGCGCCAGCAGCCAAGTGAGGGATTTTACCGGGGAGCTGTTTTTT.

This chain links TRBV2 with TRBJ1-5; 7 nucleotides agree with TRBD1. After removal of 6 bases from V and 3 bases from J, the junction contained 8 bases not matched to a gene. CDR3 size: 15 residues. Germline lookup yields CDR1 SNHLY and CDR2 FYNNEI. The CDR3 DNA is TGTGCCAGCAGACCCCGGGACAGTTACAATCAGCCCCAGCATTTT. Protein sequence: CASRPRDSYNQPQHF.

A word on this clone: This CDR3 is also generated by other DNA sequences in the sample. The V and J genes are TRBV19 and TRBJ1-5; no reliable D call. The CDR3 totals 12 residues. V shed 3 bases and J shed 6 bases, with 6 bases lying between them. The germline V gene has CDR1 LNHDA and CDR2 SQIVND (reference sequence). The CDR3 sequence is CASSIVSQPQHF. In DNA, the CDR3 is TGTGCCAGTAGTATTGTATCTCAGCCCCAGCATTTT.

J is TRBJ1-1 and V is TRBV23-1, with no clear D. TRBV23-1 is an open reading frame whose function is uncertain. The CDR3 totals 15 residues. The V and J ends lost 0 bases and 2 bases respectively, with 10 bases between them. DNA for the CDR3: TGCGCCAGCAGTCAATCGGGCAGCCATAACACTGAAGCTTTCTTT. This encodes CASSQSGSHNTEAFF.

The rearrangement uses TRBV20-1 and TRBJ2-1, with D perhaps TRBD2 (6 bases). The CDR3 is 11 residues long. The V end was cut by 1 base, the J end by 13 bases, with 11 bases between. Germline lookup yields CDR1 DFQATT and CDR2 SNEGSKA (reference sequence). The CDR3 loop reads CSARVTGVQFF. Written as DNA, the CDR3 is TGCAGTGCTAGAGTGACGGGGGTACAGTTCTTC.

The chain combines TRBV18 with TRBJ2-5; D possibly corresponds to TRBD2 (6 bases). This CDR3 contains 15 residues. V shed 2 bases and J shed 5 bases, with 15 bases lying between them. The germline V gene encodes CDR1 KGHSH and CDR2 LQKENI. Written as DNA, the CDR3 is TGTGCCAGCTCACCAAGCGTAGCGGATGGGGAGACCCAGTACTTC. Translation: CASSPSVADGETQYF.

CDR3 nucleotides: TGTGCCAGCAGCCAATCAACAGGGAAAGCTTTCTTT. Its protein is CASSQSTGKAFF. The gene calls are TRBV4-2 and TRBJ1-1; a possible D gene is TRBD1 (6 bases). The germline CDR1 and CDR2 sequences are LGHNA and YNFKEQ. This CDR3 contains 12 residues. V was clipped by 2 bases and J by 9 bases, with 10 bases between them.

The genes are TRBV7-2 and TRBJ1-2; D is unresolved. CDR3 length: 13 amino acids. V was clipped by 2 bases and J by 4 bases, with 8 bases between them. CDR1 is SGHTA and CDR2 is FQGNSA in the germline V gene. The CDR3 sequence is CASSLQAIYGYTF. The CDR3 nucleotides read TGTGCCAGCAGCTTACAGGCGATCTATGGCTACACCTTC.

The chain combines TRBV30 with TRBJ1-2, with D perhaps TRBD1 (5 bases). The CDR3 is 14 amino acids. V was trimmed by 1 base and J by 4 bases, leaving 13 bases between them. Germline CDR1 reads GTSNPN; CDR2 reads SVGIG (reference sequence). Written as DNA, the CDR3 is TGTGCCTGGAGTGGGGGCCTAACCGTCTATGGCTACACCTTC. It specifies CAWSGGLTVYGYTF.

The gene calls are TRBV13 and TRBJ1-1; D remains unclear. The CDR3 sequence is 13 residues long. V was trimmed by 4 bases and J by 0 bases, leaving 6 bases between them. Per the germline V gene, CDR1 is PRHDT and CDR2 is FYEKMQ (reference sequence). CDR3 residues: CASSYSMNTEAFF. The CDR3 region has the DNA TGTGCCAGCAGCTATTCAATGAACACTGAAGCTTTCTTT.

The chain links TRBV2 to TRBJ2-5, with D hard to call. The germline V gene has CDR1 SNHLY and CDR2 FYNNEI. V lost 3 bases and J lost 2, with 13 bases in between. The CDR3 runs to 15 residues. For the CDR3, the DNA is TGTGCCAGCAGTGAGGGCTGGCAAGTTCAAGAGACCCAGTACTTC. Its translation: CASSEGWQVQETQYF.

This clone appeared once. V gene TRBV19 combines with J gene TRBJ2-5; 8 nucleotides line up with TRBD1. The V gene end was trimmed by 6 bases and the J gene end by 2 bases; junction bases not matched to a gene: 5. The CDR3 has 14 amino acids. Germline V CDR1 and CDR2: LNHDA, SQIVND (reference sequence). In DNA, the CDR3 is TGTGCCAGTAGGAGAGACAGGGGACAAGAGACCCAGTACTTC. The encoded protein is CASRRDRGQETQYF.

The chain links TRBV9 to TRBJ2-5; D may be TRBD1 (6 bases). The CDR3 contains 14 residues. Germline values: CDR1 SGDLS, CDR2 YYNGEE. Trimming stripped 4 bases from V and 5 bases from J, with 15 bases between. The CDR3, as DNA: TGTGCCAGCAGCCAAGGGGGTTTAGGGGAGACCCAGTACTTC. This encodes CASSQGGLGETQYF.

This clone was detected only once. The J gene is TRBJ2-7, the V gene TRBV15; D perhaps matches TRBD2 (5 bases). Looked up from germline, CDR1 is LNHNV and CDR2 is YYDKDF (reference sequence). Trimming removed 1 base at V and 4 bases at J, with 8 bases between. The CDR3 totals 13 residues. CDR3 bases: TGTGCCACCAGCAGAGGACGGGGTTACGAGCAGTACTTC. It yields the protein CATSRGRGYEQYF.

The chain links TRBV5-5 to TRBJ2-5; 7 positions agree with TRBD1. V shed 2 bases, J shed 5 bases, and the junction held 9 bases outside the gene matches. Germline loops: CDR1 SGHKS, CDR2 YYEKEE (reference sequence). This CDR3 is built from 15 residues. The CDR3 protein is CASSFVAGGRETQYF. CDR3 coding DNA: TGTGCCAGCAGCTTTGTGGCAGGGGGACGGGAGACCCAGTACTTC.

The chain couples TRBV7-9 to TRBJ2-7; D is possibly TRBD1 (5 bases). The CDR3 has 13 amino acids. The V and J ends lost 2 bases and 4 bases respectively, with 9 bases between them. Looked up from germline, CDR1 is SEHNR and CDR2 is FQNEAQ (reference sequence). The DNA for the CDR3 is TGTGCCAGCAGCTTATCACAGGTTTACGAGCAGTACTTC. Its translation: CASSLSQVYEQYF.

The chain combines TRBV29-1 with TRBJ2-1, with 8 bases lining up with TRBD2. V lost 6 bases and J lost 1; bases outside the gene matches: 8. The CDR3 length is 15 residues. Germline CDR1 is SQVTM and CDR2 is ANQGSEA. The CDR3 loop reads CSVTGTRGSYNEQFF. In nucleotides, the CDR3 is TGCAGCGTCACCGGGACTAGAGGTTCCTACAATGAGCAGTTCTTC.

The chain is built from TRBV7-9 and TRBJ2-7, with 9 positions matching TRBD2. CDR3 length equals 17 residues. V shed 5 bases, J shed 6 bases, and the junction held 17 bases outside the gene matches. Germline V CDR1 and CDR2: SEHNR, FQNEAQ (reference sequence). The CDR3 here is CASSAGGGRDHSGEQYF. In nucleotides, the CDR3 is TGTGCCAGCAGCGCGGGGGGGGGTCGGGACCACTCAGGCGAGCAGTACTTC.

The CDR3 is CASRNYGTWKYGSPDTQYF. The CDR3 DNA sequence: TGCGCCAGCAGGAACTACGGAACCTGGAAGTATGGGTCCCCAGATACGCAGTATTTT. The chain joins TRBV4-1 to TRBJ2-3; D remains unclear. V was cut by 6 bases and J by 4 bases, with 29 bases left in between. This CDR3 is 19 amino acids long. CDR1 is MGHRA and CDR2 is YSYEKL in the germline V gene.

V gene TRBV15 combines with J gene TRBJ1-2; no clear D gene. V lost 5 bases and J 4 bases, leaving 17 bases between the germline ends. Germline lookup yields CDR1 LNHNV and CDR2 YYDKDF (reference sequence). This CDR3 has 15 amino acids. The CDR3 DNA follows: TGTGCCACCAGCTCCCACCGAGATTTTATCTATGGCTACACCTTC. Protein product: CATSSHRDFIYGYTF.

This clone was seen just once. The J gene is TRBJ1-2, the V gene TRBV9; perhaps TRBD1 as D (6 bases). The CDR3 spans 20 residues. The V gene lost 0 bases and the J gene lost 3 bases, with 27 bases spanning the gap. Germline CDR1 reads SGDLS; CDR2 reads YYNGEE. This CDR3 reads CASSVDSSRGAEGPYYGYTF. CDR3 DNA: TGTGCCAGCAGCGTAGACTCAAGCCGGGGGGCAGAGGGCCCATACTATGGCTACACCTTC.

Worth noting for this clone: A read error may account for a junction end that differs from germline. The same CDR3 arises from other DNA sequences in this sample as well. The chain joins TRBV5-4 to TRBJ2-1; tentatively, D is TRBD2 (5 bases). The CDR3 runs to 16 residues. In germline, CDR1 is SGHNT, CDR2 YYREEE (reference sequence). CDR3 bases: TGTGCCAGCAGCTTCCCCGGGGTGAAAGGTGGTAATGAACAGTTCTTC. This encodes CASSFPGVKGGNEQFF.

V gene TRBV5-4 combines with J gene TRBJ2-3; 11 nucleotides align to TRBD2. Trimming at V came to 3 bases and at J to 3 bases, leaving 6 bases not matched to a gene. The length of the CDR3 is 16 residues. The V gene's germline CDR1 is SGHNT and CDR2 YYREEE (reference sequence). CDR3 in amino acids: CASSSPTSGGTDTQYF. As DNA, the CDR3 is TGTGCCAGCAGCTCTCCAACTAGCGGGGGAACAGATACGCAGTATTTT.

The rearrangement joins TRBV7-7 to TRBJ2-1; 9 nucleotides agree with TRBD2. Germline-derived CDR1 and CDR2 are SSHAT and FNYEAQ (reference sequence). The CDR3 contains 16 residues. V was clipped by 5 bases and J by 0 bases; unmatched bases: 5. The CDR3: CASSPISGGSYNEQFF. CDR3 coding DNA: TGTGCCAGCAGCCCCATTAGCGGGGGCTCCTACAATGAGCAGTTCTTC.